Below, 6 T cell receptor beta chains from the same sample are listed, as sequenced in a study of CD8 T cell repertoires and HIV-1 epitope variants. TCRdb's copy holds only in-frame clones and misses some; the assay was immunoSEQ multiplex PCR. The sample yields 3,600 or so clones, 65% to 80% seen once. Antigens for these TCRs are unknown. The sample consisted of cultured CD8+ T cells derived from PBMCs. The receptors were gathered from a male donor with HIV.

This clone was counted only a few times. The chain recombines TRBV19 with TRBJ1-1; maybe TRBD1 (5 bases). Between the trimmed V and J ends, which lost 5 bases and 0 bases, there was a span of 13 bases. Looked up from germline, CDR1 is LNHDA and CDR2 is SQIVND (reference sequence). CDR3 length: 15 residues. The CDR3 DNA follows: TGTGCCAGTAGTGATTACGGGGCTCTGAACACTGAAGCTTTCTTT. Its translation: CASSDYGALNTEAFF.

As DNA, the CDR3 is TGTGCCAGCAGCTTAGAATCAAGTTCCAAGCTGTTTTTT. Amino acid sequence: CASSLESSSKLFF. This chain uses TRBV11-3 with TRBJ2-2; D remains ambiguous. Germline V gene sequence: CDR1 SGHNT, CDR2 YENEEA. The CDR3 is made up of 13 amino acids. V was trimmed by 0 bases and J by 12 bases, leaving 11 bases between them. Full variable domain (rest looked up from reference TRBV11-3 and TRBJ2-2): EAGVVQSPRYKIIEKKQPVAFWCNPISGHNTLYWYLQNLGQGPELLIRYENEEAVDDSQLPKDRFSAERLKGVDSTLKIQPAELGDSAVYLCASSLESSSKLFFGEGSRLTVL.

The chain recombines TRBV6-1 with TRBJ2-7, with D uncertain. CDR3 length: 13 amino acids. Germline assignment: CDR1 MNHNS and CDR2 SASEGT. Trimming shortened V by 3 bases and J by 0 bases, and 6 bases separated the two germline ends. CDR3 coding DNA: TGTGCCAGCAGTGACATTCTCTCCTACGAGCAGTACTTC. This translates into CASSDILSYEQYF.

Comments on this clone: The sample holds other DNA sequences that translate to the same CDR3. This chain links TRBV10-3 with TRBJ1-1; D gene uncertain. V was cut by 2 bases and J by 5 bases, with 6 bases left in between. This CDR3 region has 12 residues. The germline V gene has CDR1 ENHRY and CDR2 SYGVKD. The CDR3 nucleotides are TGTGCCATCAGTGAGGGGGATACTGAAGCTTTCTTT. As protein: CAISEGDTEAFF.

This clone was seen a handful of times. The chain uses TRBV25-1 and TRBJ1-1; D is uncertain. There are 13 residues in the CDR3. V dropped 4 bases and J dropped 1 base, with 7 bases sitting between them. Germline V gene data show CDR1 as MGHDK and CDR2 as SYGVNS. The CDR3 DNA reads TGTGCCAGCAGTGTCGGAGCGAACACTGAAGCTTTCTTT. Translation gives CASSVGANTEAFF.

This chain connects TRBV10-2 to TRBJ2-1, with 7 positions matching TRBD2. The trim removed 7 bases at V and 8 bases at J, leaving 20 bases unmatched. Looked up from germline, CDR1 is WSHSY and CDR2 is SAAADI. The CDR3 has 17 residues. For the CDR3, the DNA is TGCGCCAGCATCACCCCCCCATGGCGGGAGAGGTTAGATGAGCAGTTCTTC. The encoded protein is CASITPPWRERLDEQFF.